This record concerns one T cell receptor beta chain sequence. This sample is part of a study of control samples from healthy donors and cancer patients. The assay was immunoSEQ multiplex PCR, and TCRdb's table has in-frame clones only and misses some. The sample has 130,000 or so clones; around 94% are singletons. There are 15 residues in the CDR3. The germline V and J ends were trimmed by 1 base and 3 bases, with 9 bases remaining between them. Germline V lookup: CDR1 SEHNR, CDR2 FQNEAQ (reference sequence). This sequence originates from a man between 60 and 70 years old with colorectal cancer. Sequencing was carried out using PBMCs. This chain uses TRBV7-9 with TRBJ1-4; D is possibly TRBD1 (6 bases). CDR3: CASSLVGAANEKLFF. DNA for the CDR3: TGTGCCAGCAGCTTAGTGGGGGCAGCTAATGAAAAACTGTTTTTT.